The entry below gives a single T cell receptor (beta chain) sequence along with its context. Its cognate antigen is unknown. These data are taken from a study of Tregs in tolerant kidney transplant recipients. The study, taken as a whole, reports: Findings come from small patient numbers and require larger validation. The most relevant donor-specific Treg TCRbeta repertoire apparently came from expansion with activated donor B cells. No direct test of biological reproducibility was done here.

Thawed PBMCs were FACS-sorted into unstimulated CD4+CD25+CD127- regulatory T cells, CD4+CD25- non-regulatory cells, CD4 and CD8 cells. Assay used: immunoSEQ multiplex PCR; TCRdb lists only in-frame clones, some missing. The sample lists some 90,000 clones; over 85% were seen once. The sequence was obtained from a human donor in good health. Sequencing was performed on CD8+ T cells from blood.

CDR3 coding DNA: TGTGCCAGCAGCGTAGACCAGAGTCAGCCCCAGCATTTT. Its translation: CASSVDQSQPQHF. This sequence joins TRBV9 and TRBJ1-5, with no clear D. Trimming took 0 bases from V and 6 from J, leaving 7 bases between them. The germline V gene has CDR1 SGDLS and CDR2 YYNGEE. CDR3 size: 13 residues.